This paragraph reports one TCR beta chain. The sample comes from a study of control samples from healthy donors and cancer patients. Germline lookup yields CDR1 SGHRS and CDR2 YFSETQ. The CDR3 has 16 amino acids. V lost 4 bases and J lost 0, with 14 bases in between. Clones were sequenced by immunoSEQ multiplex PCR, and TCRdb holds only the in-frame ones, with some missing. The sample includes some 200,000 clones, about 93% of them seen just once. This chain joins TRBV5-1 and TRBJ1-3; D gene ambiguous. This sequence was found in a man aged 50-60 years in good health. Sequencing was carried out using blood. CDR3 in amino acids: CASSPTGPSSGNTIYF. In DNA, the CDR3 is TGCGCCAGCAGCCCAACCGGTCCCAGCTCTGGAAACACCATATATTTT.